This T cell receptor beta chain was retrieved from a study of glioma-infiltrating T cells after dendritic cell vaccination (dated by TCRdb to 2016 to 2017). General notes on the study: A cohort of approximately 15 glioblastoma patients from Phase I and II dendritic cell vaccination trials was included, of whom 9 were newly diagnosed and 6 had recurrent disease. Each patient was given three intradermal dendritic cell vaccine injections, spaced two weeks apart, in the arm below the axilla. Deep sequencing of TCR beta CDR3 regions was used to quantify tumor-infiltrating lymphocyte content and compare tumor and blood repertoires in dendritic cell-vaccinated glioblastoma patients. Between the early 2000s and the early 2010s, patients were given autologous tumor lysate-pulsed dendritic cell vaccination. To make the vaccine, monocyte-derived dendritic cells were cultured for about seven days with IL-4 and GM-CSF and then pulsed overnight with autologous tumor lysate. Survival after dendritic cell vaccination was correlated with TCR sequencing metrics, such as TIL content and the overlap between tumor and blood repertoires. General conclusions and limits of the study: After dendritic cell vaccination, a higher estimated pretreatment TIL content predicted longer time to progression and longer overall survival. The cohort was small and heterogeneous, with few patients having full blood and tumor sets and even fewer initial-recurrent tumor pairs. The three-group TCR overlap response model was described as speculative and requiring prospective validation. TCR clonality showed no direct relationship with survival, which suggests that a diverse polyclonal response may be important.

Using the immunoSEQ assay, TCRB CDR3 regions were amplified from roughly 2 micrograms of genomic DNA, or from all available DNA when less than that was on hand. For multiplex PCR, 60 forward primers for TCR V beta segments and 13 reverse primers for J beta segments were used. Synthetic control templates were spiked into each sample at limiting dilution to estimate reads per starting template. The Illumina HiSeq System generated sequencing reads of 87 bp. From the authors' description of their analysis: PCR and sequencing errors were removed by a nearest neighbor algorithm that merged closely related sequences. TCR overlap was measured as the percentage of unique tumor TCR beta sequences that were also present in the peripheral blood of the same patient. In TCRdb, the immuneACCESS table is reduced to in-frame sequences with V and J assigned. These tables do not hold every clone; where another copy was compared, an unresolved V gene accounts for under half, and the others remain unexplained. V and J calls and clone size are copied from that table; D and trimming were computed from the DNA. The sample table lists over 55,000 clones, about four fifths of them with a count of one. More than 15% of the sample rests with the top ten.

Spanning cysteine to phenylalanine, the CDR3 consists of 15 amino acids. The kept DNA is CDR3 alone, 45 bases in frame from the first base. Relative to germline, V is 2 bases shorter and J is 3 bases shorter, with 15 bases between their ends. As encoded in the germline V gene, CDR1 is SGHRS while CDR2 is YFSETQ. With respect to this clone: Its antigen specificity is not known. The input lacks base qualities; no much larger clone sits a single base away.

In light of the paper, this sample's time point label describes: after dendritic cell vaccination, including at tumor progression/relapse. To be selected, patients needed enough residual fresh-frozen tumor tissue and more than two years of available survival data. Although molecular status otherwise differed among the glioblastoma patients, no patient had an isocitrate dehydrogenase mutation. PBMC were collected before vaccination, two weeks after the third vaccination, and at tumor progression when it occurred. Genomic DNA was extracted with the Qiagen DNeasy Blood extraction Kit. Sequencing was performed on blood, taken after dendritic cell vaccination. This sequence originates from a human donor with glioblastoma. The chain employs TRBV5-1 and TRBJ2-7; TRBD1 is a weak D gene call, 6 bases matching. The CDR3 here reads CASSLETGSSYEQYF. The DNA sequence is TGCGCCAGCAGCTTAGAGACAGGATCGAGCTACGAGCAGTACTTC.